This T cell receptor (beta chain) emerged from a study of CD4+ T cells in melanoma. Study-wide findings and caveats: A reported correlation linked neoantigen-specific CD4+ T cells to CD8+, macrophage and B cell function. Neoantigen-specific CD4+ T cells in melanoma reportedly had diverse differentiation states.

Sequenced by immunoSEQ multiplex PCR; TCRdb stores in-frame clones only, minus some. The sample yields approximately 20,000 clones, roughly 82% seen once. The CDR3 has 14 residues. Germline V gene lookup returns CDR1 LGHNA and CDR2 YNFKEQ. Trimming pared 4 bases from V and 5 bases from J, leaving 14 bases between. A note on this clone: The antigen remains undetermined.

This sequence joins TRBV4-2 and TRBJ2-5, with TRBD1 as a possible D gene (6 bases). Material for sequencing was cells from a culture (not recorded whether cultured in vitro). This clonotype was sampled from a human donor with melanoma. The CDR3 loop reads CASSPKQGLETQYF. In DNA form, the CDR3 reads TGTGCCAGCAGCCCCAAGCAGGGGTTGGAGACCCAGTACTTC.